These 15 T cell receptor beta chains share one sample of origin, sequenced in a study of a mutant IDH1 vaccine in newly diagnosed glioma. Their target antigens are unknown. Libraries were prepared by immunoSEQ multiplex PCR; TCRdb keeps only in-frame clonotypes and omits some of them. Of just over 60,000 clones listed, less than 90% are singletons. As to time point: week 47, end of study. With topical imiquimod, each dose of the vaccine consisted of 300 ug of mutant IDH1 20-mer peptide. This sample comprised PBMCs, obtained from a glioma patient whose treatment included an IDH1 peptide vaccine. Every receptor here comes from a young man with glioma.

The rearrangement joins TRBV7-2 to TRBJ2-5, with 8 bases that match TRBD2. Per the germline V gene, CDR1 is SGHTA and CDR2 is FQGNSA. The CDR3 has 14 amino acids. V lost 3 bases to trimming and J lost 5 bases; unmatched junction nucleotides: 5. The DNA of the CDR3 is TGTGCCAGCAGCTTTCAGTCGGGGGGGGAGACCCAGTACTTC. It yields the protein CASSFQSGGETQYF.

This clone was found a few times. This rearrangement joins TRBV5-4 to TRBJ1-1, with D maybe TRBD1 (6 bases). The CDR3 runs 13 residues. Per the germline V gene, CDR1 is SGHNT and CDR2 is YYREEE (reference sequence). V lost 4 bases, J lost 3 bases, and 10 bases lay in between. The CDR3 sequence: CASSLSGDTEAFF. CDR3 DNA sequence: TGTGCCAGCAGCCTATCAGGGGACACTGAAGCTTTCTTT.

Judged by abundance, this clone is medium-sized. V is TRBV28 and J is TRBJ2-7; the D call may be TRBD1 or TRBD2 (5 bases each). CDR3 length: 14 amino acids. V was clipped by 10 bases and J by 0 bases, with 16 bases between them. CDR1 MDHEN and CDR2 SYDVKM come from the germline V gene. This chain's CDR3 is CATLNRRSSYEQYF. CDR3 nucleotide sequence: TGTGCCACCCTGAACAGGAGGAGCTCCTACGAGCAGTACTTC.

The genes are TRBV5-6 and TRBJ1-6; D not certain. The CDR3 totals 14 residues. CDR1 and CDR2 (germline): SGHDT, YYEEEE. The germline V and J ends were trimmed by 0 bases and 8 bases, with 9 bases remaining between them. This chain's CDR3 is CASSLGGVDSPLHF. For the CDR3, the DNA is TGTGCCAGCAGCTTGGGCGGGGTAGATTCACCCCTCCACTTT.

This chain joins TRBV6-5 and TRBJ2-7, with D hard to call. The CDR3 covers 10 residues. In germline, CDR1 is MNHEY, CDR2 SVGAGI. The CDR3 nucleotides read TGTGCTTGCTGGGGCTACGAGCAGTACTTC. This codes for CACWGYEQYF.

The V call is TRBV5-1, the J call TRBJ1-2; 7 nucleotides line up with TRBD1. CDR3 length equals 15 residues. Trimming at V came to 1 base and at J to 4 bases, leaving 7 bases not matched to a gene. The germline V gene has CDR1 SGHRS and CDR2 YFSETQ. The CDR3 DNA sequence: TGCGCCAGCAGCTTGAAGGAAGCAGGGGGCTATGGCTACACCTTC. It specifies CASSLKEAGGYGYTF.

The sample holds a few counts of this clone. The chain employs TRBV2 and TRBJ2-5; D is tentatively TRBD1 or TRBD2 (5 bases each). Germline V gives CDR1 SNHLY, CDR2 FYNNEI. Trimming cost V 5 bases and J 4 bases, with 11 bases left between them. The CDR3 sequence is 13 residues long. CDR3 nucleotides: TGTGCCAGCAGTAGGGGCAGCGGAGAGACCCAGTACTTC. Protein sequence: CASSRGSGETQYF.

The chain is built from TRBV18 and TRBJ2-3, with 8 bases identical to TRBD2. The junction had 5 bases not matched to a gene; V was cut back by 3 bases and J by 0 bases. This CDR3 is 16 amino acids long. Germline-derived CDR1 and CDR2 are KGHSH and LQKENI. CDR3: CASSPSGGASTDTQYF. CDR3 DNA: TGTGCCAGCTCACCGTCCGGGGGGGCGAGCACAGATACGCAGTATTTT. Full variable domain (rest looked up from reference TRBV18 and TRBJ2-3): NAGVMQNPRHLVRRRGQEARLRCSPMKGHSHVYWYRQLPEEGLKFMVYLQKENIIDESGMPKERFSAEFPKEGPSILRIQQVVRGDSAAYFCASSPSGGASTDTQYFGPGTRLTVL.

This clone was seen only once. The rearrangement joins TRBV4-2 to TRBJ2-1, with D possibly being TRBD1 or TRBD2 (5 bases each). Germline loops: CDR1 LGHNA, CDR2 YNFKEQ. V was clipped by 4 bases and J by 0 bases, with 7 bases between them. This CDR3 comprises 14 residues. This chain's CDR3 is CASSRGSSYNEQFF. The CDR3 coding sequence is TGTGCCAGCAGCCGGGGGAGCTCCTACAATGAGCAGTTCTTC.

V gene TRBV7-9 combines with J gene TRBJ1-1, with 8 bases matching TRBD1. CDR1 is SEHNR and CDR2 is FQNEAQ in the germline V gene (reference sequence). V lost 0 bases, J lost 0 bases, and 6 bases stayed unmatched. The CDR3 length is 17 residues. CDR3 in amino acids: CASSLASGGNMNTEAFF. CDR3 sequence (DNA): TGTGCCAGCAGCTTAGCGTCAGGGGGCAATATGAACACTGAAGCTTTCTTT.

This clone was detected a few times. V and J are TRBV5-8 and TRBJ1-5; 9 bases agree with TRBD1. The CDR3 is 15 amino acids. The trim removed 3 bases at V and 6 bases at J, leaving 7 bases unmatched. In germline, CDR1 is SGHTS, CDR2 YDEGEE. CDR3 loop: CASSSWGTGPQPQHF. The CDR3 DNA sequence: TGTGCCAGCAGCTCCTGGGGGACAGGGCCTCAGCCCCAGCATTTT.

This clone showed up just once. This chain links TRBV11-2 with TRBJ1-4; D not certain. V was cut by 5 bases and J by 6 bases, with 13 bases left in between. Germline-derived CDR1 and CDR2 are SGHAT and FQNNGV. CDR3 length equals 14 residues. This CDR3 is CASSPPDIDEKLFF. The CDR3 coding sequence is TGTGCCAGCAGCCCACCTGACATAGATGAAAAACTGTTTTTT. The full variable domain, completed using reference TRBV11-2 and TRBJ1-4, is EAGVAQSPRYKIIEKRQSVAFWCNPISGHATLYWYQQILGQGPKLLIQFQNNGVVDDSQLPKDRFSAERLKGVDSTLKIQPAKLEDSAVYLCASSPPDIDEKLFFGSGTQLSVL.

The genes are TRBV6-1 and TRBJ1-5, with D maybe TRBD1 (6 bases). Trimming cost V 11 bases and J 5 bases, with 13 bases left between them. Germline CDR1 is MNHNS and CDR2 is SASEGT. The CDR3 length is 12 residues. The CDR3 reads CAGQEGDQPQHF. For the CDR3, the DNA is TGTGCCGGACAAGAGGGGGATCAGCCCCAGCATTTT.

V gene TRBV29-1 combines with J gene TRBJ1-1; D call uncertain. The CDR3 contains 13 residues. CDR1 and CDR2 from the germline V gene are SQVTM and ANQGSEA. V was trimmed by 4 bases and J by 0 bases, leaving 9 bases between them. In nucleotides, the CDR3 is TGCAGCGTTGGCGGGTTCATGAACACTGAAGCTTTCTTT. Translated: CSVGGFMNTEAFF.

The J gene is TRBJ2-7, the V gene TRBV18, with 7 bases that match TRBD2. Trimming removed 4 bases from V and 3 bases from J; junction bases left unmatched: 9. Looked up from germline, CDR1 is KGHSH and CDR2 is LQKENI. The CDR3 consists of 15 residues. CDR3 in amino acids: CASSHDMGGVYEQYF. The CDR3 nucleotides read TGTGCCAGCTCACATGATATGGGGGGGGTCTACGAGCAGTACTTC.